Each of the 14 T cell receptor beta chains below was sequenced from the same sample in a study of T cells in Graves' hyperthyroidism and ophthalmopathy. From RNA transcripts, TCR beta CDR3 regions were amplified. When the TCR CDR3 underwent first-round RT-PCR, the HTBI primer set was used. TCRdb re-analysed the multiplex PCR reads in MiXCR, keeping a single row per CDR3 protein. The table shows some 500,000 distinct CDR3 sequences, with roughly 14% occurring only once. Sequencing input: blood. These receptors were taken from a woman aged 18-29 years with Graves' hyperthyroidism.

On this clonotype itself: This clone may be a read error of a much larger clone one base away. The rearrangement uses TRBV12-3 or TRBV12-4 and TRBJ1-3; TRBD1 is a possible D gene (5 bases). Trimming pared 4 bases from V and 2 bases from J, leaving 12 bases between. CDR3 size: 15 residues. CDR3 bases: TGTGCCAGCAGTTCCTACCAGGGACCTGGAAACACCATATATTTT. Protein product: CASSSYQGPGNTIYF.

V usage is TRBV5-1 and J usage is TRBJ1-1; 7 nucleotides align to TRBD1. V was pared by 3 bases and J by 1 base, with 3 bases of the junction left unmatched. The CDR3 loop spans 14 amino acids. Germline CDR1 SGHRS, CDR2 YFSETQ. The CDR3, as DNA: TGCGCCAGCAGCTACTACAGGGGGAACACTGAAGCTTTCTTT. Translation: CASSYYRGNTEAFF.

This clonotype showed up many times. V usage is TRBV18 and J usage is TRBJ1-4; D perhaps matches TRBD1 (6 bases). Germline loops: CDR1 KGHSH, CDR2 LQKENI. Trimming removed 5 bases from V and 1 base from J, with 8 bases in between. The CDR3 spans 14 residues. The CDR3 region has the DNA TGTGCCAGCTCAACCAGGGGAACTAATGAAAAACTGTTTTTT. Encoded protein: CASSTRGTNEKLFF. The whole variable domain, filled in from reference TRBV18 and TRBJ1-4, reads NAGVMQNPRHLVRRRGQEARLRCSPMKGHSHVYWYRQLPEEGLKFMVYLQKENIIDESGMPKERFSAEFPKEGPSILRIQQVVRGDSAAYFCASSTRGTNEKLFFGSGTQLSVL.

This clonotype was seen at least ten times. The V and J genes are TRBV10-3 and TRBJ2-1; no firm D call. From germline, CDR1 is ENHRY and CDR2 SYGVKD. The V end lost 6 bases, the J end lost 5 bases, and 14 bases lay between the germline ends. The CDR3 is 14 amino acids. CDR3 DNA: TGTGCCATCAGCTTAGACAAAAAAAACAATGAGCAGTTCTTC. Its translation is CAISLDKKNNEQFF.

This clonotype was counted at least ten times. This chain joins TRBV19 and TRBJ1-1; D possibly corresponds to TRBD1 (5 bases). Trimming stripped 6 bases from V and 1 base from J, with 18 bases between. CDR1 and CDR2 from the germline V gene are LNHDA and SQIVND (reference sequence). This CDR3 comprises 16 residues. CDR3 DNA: TGTGCCAGTAGCCCTAACGAACGGGGCTCGAACACTGAAGCTTTCTTT. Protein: CASSPNERGSNTEAFF. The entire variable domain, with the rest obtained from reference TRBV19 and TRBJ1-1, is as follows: DGGITQSPKYLFRKEGQNVTLSCEQNLNHDAMYWYRQDPGQGLRLIYYSQIVNDFQKGDIAEGYSVSREKKESFPLTVTSAQKNPTAFYLCASSPNERGSNTEAFFGQGTRLTVV.

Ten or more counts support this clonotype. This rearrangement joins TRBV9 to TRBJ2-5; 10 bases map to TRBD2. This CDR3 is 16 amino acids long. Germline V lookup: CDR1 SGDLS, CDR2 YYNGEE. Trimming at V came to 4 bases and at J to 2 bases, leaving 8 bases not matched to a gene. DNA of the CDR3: TGTGCCAGCAGCCCAAGGACTAGCGGAGAGCAAGAGACCCAGTACTTC. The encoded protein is CASSPRTSGEQETQYF.

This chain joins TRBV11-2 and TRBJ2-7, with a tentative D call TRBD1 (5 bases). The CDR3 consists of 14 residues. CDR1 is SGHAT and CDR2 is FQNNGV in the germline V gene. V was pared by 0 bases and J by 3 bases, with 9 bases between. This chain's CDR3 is CASSLDWGSYEQYF. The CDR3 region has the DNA TGTGCCAGCAGCTTAGATTGGGGCAGCTACGAGCAGTACTTC.

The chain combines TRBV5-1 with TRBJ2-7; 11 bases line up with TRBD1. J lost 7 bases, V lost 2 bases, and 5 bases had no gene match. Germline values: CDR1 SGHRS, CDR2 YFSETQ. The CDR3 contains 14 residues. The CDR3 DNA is TGCGCCAGCAGCTTCGCGGGACAGGGGGGAGAGCAGTACTTC. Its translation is CASSFAGQGGEQYF.

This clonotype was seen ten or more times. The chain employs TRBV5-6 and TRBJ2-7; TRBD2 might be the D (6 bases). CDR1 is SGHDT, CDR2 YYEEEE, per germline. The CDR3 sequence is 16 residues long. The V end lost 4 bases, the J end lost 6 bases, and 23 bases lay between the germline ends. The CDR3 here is CASSPDRGREVFEQYV. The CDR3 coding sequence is TGTGCCAGCAGCCCGGACCGGGGAAGGGAGGTCTTCGAGCAGTACGTC.

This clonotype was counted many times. DNA for the CDR3: TGTGCCAGCAGCTTAGGGGGGGGCGGCACAGATACGCAGTATTTT. Residues: CASSLGGGGTDTQYF. The V gene is TRBV11-2, the J gene TRBJ2-3; a weak D match, TRBD2 (7 bases). Between the trimmed V and J ends, which lost 1 base and 1 base, there was a span of 9 bases. CDR1 is SGHAT, CDR2 FQNNGV, per germline. The CDR3 runs 15 residues.

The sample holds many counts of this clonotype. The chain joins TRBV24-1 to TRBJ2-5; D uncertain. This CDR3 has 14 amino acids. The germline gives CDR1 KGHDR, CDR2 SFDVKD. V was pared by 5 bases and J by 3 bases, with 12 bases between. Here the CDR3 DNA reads TGTGCCACCAGTGCCTCGGACCCGAAAGAGACCCAGTACTTC. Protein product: CATSASDPKETQYF.

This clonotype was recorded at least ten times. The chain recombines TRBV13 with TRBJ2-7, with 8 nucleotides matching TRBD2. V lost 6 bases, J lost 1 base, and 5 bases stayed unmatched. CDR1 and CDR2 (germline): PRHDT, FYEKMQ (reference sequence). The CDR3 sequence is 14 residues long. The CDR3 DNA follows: TGTGCCAGCAGTCTAGCGGGTACTTCCTACGAGCAGTACTTC. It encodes CASSLAGTSYEQYF.

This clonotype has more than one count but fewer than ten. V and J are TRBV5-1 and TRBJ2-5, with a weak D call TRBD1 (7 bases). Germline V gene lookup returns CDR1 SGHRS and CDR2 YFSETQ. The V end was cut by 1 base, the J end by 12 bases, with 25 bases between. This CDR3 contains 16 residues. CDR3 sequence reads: CASSLTPSGDSLWEYF. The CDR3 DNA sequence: TGCGCCAGCAGCTTGACACCCTCGGGGGACAGTTTATGGGAGTACTTC.

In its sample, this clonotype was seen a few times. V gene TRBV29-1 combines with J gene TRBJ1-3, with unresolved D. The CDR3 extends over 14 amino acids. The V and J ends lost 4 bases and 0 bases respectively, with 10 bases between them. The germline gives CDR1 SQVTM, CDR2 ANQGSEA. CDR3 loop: CSVGFPPSGNTIYF. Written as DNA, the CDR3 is TGCAGCGTTGGGTTTCCGCCCTCTGGAAACACCATATATTTT.